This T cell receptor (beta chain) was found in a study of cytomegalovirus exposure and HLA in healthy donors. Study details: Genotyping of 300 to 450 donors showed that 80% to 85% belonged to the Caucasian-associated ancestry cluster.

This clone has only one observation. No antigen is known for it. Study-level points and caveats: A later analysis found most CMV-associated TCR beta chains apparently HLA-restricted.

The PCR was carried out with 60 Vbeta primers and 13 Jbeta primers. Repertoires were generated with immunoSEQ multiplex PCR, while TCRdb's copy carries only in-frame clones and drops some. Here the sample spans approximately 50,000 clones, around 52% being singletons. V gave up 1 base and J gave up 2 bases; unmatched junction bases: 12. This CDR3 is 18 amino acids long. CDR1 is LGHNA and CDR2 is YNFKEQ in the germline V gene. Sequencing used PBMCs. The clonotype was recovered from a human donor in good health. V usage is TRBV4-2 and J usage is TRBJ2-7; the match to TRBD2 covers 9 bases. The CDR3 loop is CASSQVSAGGTYTYEQYF. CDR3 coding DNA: TGTGCCAGCAGCCAAGTTTCGGCGGGGGGGACCTACACCTACGAGCAGTACTTC.